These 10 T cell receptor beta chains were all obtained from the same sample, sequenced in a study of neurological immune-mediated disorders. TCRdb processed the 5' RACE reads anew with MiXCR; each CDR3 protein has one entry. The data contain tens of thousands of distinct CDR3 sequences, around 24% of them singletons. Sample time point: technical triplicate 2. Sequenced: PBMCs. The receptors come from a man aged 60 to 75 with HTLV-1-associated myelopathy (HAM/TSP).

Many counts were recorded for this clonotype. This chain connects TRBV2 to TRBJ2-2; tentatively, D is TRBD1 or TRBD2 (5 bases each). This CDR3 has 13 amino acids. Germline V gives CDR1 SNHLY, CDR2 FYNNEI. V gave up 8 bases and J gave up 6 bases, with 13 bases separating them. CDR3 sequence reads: CASFDGDAGELFF. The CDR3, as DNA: TGTGCCAGCTTCGACGGGGACGCCGGGGAGCTGTTTTTT.

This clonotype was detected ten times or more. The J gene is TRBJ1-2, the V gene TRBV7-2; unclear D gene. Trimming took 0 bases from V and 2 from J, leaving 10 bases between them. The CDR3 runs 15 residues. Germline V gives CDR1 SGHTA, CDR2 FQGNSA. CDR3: CASSLAPAGNYGYTF. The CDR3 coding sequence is TGTGCCAGCAGCTTAGCGCCCGCAGGAAACTATGGCTACACCTTC.

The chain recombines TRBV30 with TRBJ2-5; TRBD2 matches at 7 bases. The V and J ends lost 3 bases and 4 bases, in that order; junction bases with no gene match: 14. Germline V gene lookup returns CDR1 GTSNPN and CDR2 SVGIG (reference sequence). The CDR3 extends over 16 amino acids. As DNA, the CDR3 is TGTGCCTGGAGGGGCGGTGCGGGAGCCGGGGGAGAGACCCAGTACTTC. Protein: CAWRGGAGAGGETQYF.

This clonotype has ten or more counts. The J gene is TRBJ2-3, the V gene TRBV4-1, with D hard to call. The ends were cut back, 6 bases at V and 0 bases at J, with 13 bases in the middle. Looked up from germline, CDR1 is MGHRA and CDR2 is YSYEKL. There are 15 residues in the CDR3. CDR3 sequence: CASSQDGTSTDTQYF. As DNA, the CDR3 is TGCGCCAGCAGTCAGGACGGTACTAGCACAGATACGCAGTATTTT.

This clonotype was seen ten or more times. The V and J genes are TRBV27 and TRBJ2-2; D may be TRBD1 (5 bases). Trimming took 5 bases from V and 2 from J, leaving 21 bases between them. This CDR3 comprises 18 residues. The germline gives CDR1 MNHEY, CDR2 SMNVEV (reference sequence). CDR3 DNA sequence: TGTGCCAGCAGTCAACTCTCAACACAGACAGCTAACACCGGGGAGCTGTTTTTT. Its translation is CASSQLSTQTANTGELFF.

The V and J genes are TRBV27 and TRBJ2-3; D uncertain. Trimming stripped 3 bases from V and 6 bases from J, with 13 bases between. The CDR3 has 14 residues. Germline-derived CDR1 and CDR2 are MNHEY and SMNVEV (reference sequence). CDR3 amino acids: CASSLIEAVDTQYF. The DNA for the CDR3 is TGTGCCAGCAGTTTGATCGAGGCTGTCGATACGCAGTATTTT.

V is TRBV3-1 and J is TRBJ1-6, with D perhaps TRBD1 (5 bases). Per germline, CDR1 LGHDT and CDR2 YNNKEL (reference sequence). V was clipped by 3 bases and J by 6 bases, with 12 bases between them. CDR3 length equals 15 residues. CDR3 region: CASSQLAGGNSPLHF. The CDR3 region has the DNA TGTGCCAGCAGCCAGCTGGCCGGGGGTAATTCACCCCTCCACTTT.

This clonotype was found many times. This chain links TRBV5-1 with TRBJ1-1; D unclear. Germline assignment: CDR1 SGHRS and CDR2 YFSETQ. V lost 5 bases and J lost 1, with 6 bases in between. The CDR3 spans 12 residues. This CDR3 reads CASRYENTEAFF. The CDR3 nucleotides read TGCGCCAGCAGGTATGAGAACACTGAAGCTTTCTTT.

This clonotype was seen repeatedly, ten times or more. The DNA for the CDR3 is TGTGCCAGCAGTTCCGGGCGGGCGAGGCCCCAGCATTTT. This encodes CASSSGRARPQHF. J is TRBJ1-5 and V is TRBV27; D is uncertain. Looked up from germline, CDR1 is MNHEY and CDR2 is SMNVEV (reference sequence). The CDR3 runs 13 residues. With 4 bases removed from V and 9 bases from J, the gap between germline ends came to 13 bases.

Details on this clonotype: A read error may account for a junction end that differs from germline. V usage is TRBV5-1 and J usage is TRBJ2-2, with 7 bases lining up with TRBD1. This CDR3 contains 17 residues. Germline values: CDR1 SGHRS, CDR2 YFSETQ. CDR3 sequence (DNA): TGCGCCAGCAGCTTGTTAGGGGGCGCCACGAACACCGAGGAGCTGTTTTTT. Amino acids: CASSLLGGATNTEELFF.